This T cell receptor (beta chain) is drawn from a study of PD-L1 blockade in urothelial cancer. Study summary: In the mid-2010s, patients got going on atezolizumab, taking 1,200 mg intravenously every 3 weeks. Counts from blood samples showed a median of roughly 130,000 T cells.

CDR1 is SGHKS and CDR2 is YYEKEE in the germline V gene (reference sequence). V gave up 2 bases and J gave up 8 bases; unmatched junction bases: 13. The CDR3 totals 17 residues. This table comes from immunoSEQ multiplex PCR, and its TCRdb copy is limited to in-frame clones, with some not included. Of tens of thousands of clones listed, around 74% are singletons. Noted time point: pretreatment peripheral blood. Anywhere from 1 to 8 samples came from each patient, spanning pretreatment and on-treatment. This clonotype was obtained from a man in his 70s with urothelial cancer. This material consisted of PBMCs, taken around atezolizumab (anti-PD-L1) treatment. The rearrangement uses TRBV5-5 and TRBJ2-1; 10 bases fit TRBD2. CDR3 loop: CASSFGKRGGVKDEQFF. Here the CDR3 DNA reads TGTGCCAGCAGCTTCGGGAAGCGGGGGGGCGTTAAAGATGAGCAGTTCTTC.